This is a list of T cell receptor beta chains from one sample in a study of T cells in Graves' hyperthyroidism and ophthalmopathy. TCRdb recomputed calls from the multiplex PCR reads with MiXCR, one row per CDR3 protein. The sample includes about 460,000 distinct CDR3 sequences, around a fifth of them seen just once. The sequencing sample was made of blood. The receptors come from a woman in her seventies with Graves' ophthalmopathy. CDR3s leave out the opening cysteine and the closing phenylalanine or tryptophan. Where a row states a size, it is once, few, many or the class of an expanded clone; other rows omit it.

TRBV3-1	.	ASRRTSGPTTDTQY
TRBV18	few	ASSTSTTEAF
TRBV12-3/TRBV12-4	.	ASSSYETGGRQKLF
TRBV6-1	few	ASRQVKSEAF
TRBV18	.	ASSAMTPRDQETQY
TRBV4-2	.	ASSLGTFSYNEQF
TRBV2	.	ARTTGEGYT
TRBV7-8	few	ASSSREGLSYNEQF
TRBV6-5	.	ASSSPGSPIAGVNQKY
TRBV28	many	ASSPGPEGLEQY
TRBV2	many	ASNEGSWGYT
TRBV6-1	many	ASSSPSADTQY
TRBV2	many	ASSEVSSVTGELF
TRBV5-1	many	ASSYGPQETQY
TRBV20-1	.	SARDQAGEISNQPQH
TRBV11-1	.	ASRLSGRTSYEQY
TRBV6-5	.	ASSYSGGQYNEQF
TRBV20-1	many	SAREKTEAF
TRBV9	.	ASSVGGQDRQF
TRBV12-3/TRBV12-4	few	ASSLMRAGNSPLH
TRBV5-6	few	ASSGSLANTEAF
TRBV5-1	.	ASRATIDRQSYEQY
TRBV11-2	few	ASSLSGSRAGELF
TRBV7-2	many	ASSSRRGNQPQH
TRBV7-9	.	ASSLNWGQPQH
TRBV28	many	ASSLRTDSTDTQY
TRBV9	.	ASSQYTQGVTGNTIY
TRBV19	few	ASTPDRTRNTEAF
TRBV19	many	ASSINSGSTEAF
TRBV24-1	.	ATSDSGTAYGYT
TRBV12-3/TRBV12-4	many	ASSRRGGQPQH
TRBV3-1	few	ASRKGASEAF
TRBV5-4	.	ASSLDPDRGREKLF
TRBV3-1	.	ASSDQLGAYGYT
TRBV6-1	few	ASSRRDGFTDTQY
TRBV18	.	ASSPAVNYGYT
TRBV18	many	ASRRGANTEAF
TRBV3-1	once	ASSVRTLNTGELF
TRBV20-1	few	SANLAGADTQY
TRBV2	many	ASGQRPNTGELF
TRBV28	few	ASSSGQGAGETQY
TRBV7-3	many	ASSLQAGGYNEQF
TRBV27	few	ASSPTDSGANVLT
TRBV5-1	many	ASSWGQGYEQY
TRBV5-1	few	ASSLGGQLMNTEAF
TRBV6-1	few	ASSPRGTNPSNYGYT
TRBV2	few	ASSVGEMTGELF
TRBV2	many	ASSGNYVILYNEQF
TRBV29-1	.	SGGPSNTGELF
TRBV24-1	.	ATSDLNSPYYNEQF
TRBV10-3	.	AISGPDRGDTYEQY
TRBV5-1	few	ASSLAQGRGEQY
TRBV5-1	.	ASSESGLAGANEQF